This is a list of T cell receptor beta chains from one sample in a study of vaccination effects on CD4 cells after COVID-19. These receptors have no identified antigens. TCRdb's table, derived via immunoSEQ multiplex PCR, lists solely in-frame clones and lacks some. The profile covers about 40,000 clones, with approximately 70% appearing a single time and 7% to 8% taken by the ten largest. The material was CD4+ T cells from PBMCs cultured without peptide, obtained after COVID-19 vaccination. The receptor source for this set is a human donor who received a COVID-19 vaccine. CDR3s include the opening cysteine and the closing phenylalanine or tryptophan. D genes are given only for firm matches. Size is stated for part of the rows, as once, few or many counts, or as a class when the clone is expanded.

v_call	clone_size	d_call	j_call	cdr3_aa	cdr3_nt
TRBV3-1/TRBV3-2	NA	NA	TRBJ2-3	CASSPRGQTSSTDTQYF	TGTGCCAGCAGCCCCAGAGGACAGACCTCTAGCACAGATACGCAGTATTTT
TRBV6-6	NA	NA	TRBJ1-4	CASSSPGTNEKLFF	TGTGCCAGCAGTTCCCCTGGGACTAATGAAAAACTGTTTTTT
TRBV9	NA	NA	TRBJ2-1	CASNDEQFF	TGTGCCAGCAACGACGAGCAGTTCTTC
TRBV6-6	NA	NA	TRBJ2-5	CASSYSNREETQYF	TGTGCCAGCAGTTACTCGAACAGGGAAGAGACCCAGTACTTC
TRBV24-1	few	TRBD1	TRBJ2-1	CATSDLRGQGMNEQFF	TGTGCCACCAGTGATTTGCGGGGACAGGGGATGAATGAGCAGTTCTTC
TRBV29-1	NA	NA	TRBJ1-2	CSVGEGYGYTF	TGCAGCGTGGGAGAGGGCTATGGCTACACCTTC
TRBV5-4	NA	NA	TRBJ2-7	CASSVTGDYEQYF	TGTGCCAGCAGCGTTACAGGAGACTACGAGCAGTACTTC
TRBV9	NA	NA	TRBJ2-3	CASSVAPGGDTQYF	TGTGCCAGCAGCGTAGCCCCAGGAGGAGATACGCAGTATTTT
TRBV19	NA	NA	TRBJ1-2	CASSILDGTYGYTF	TGTGCCAGTAGTATTCTAGACGGAACCTATGGCTACACCTTC
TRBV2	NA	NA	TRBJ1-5	CASSEGWLNQPQHF	TGTGCCAGCAGTGAAGGGTGGTTAAATCAGCCCCAGCATTTT
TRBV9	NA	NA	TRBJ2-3	CASSVVEGGTDTQYF	TGTGCCAGCAGCGTAGTGGAGGGAGGCACAGATACGCAGTATTTT
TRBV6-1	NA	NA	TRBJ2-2	CASSVHGATNTGELFF	TGTGCCAGCAGTGTCCACGGGGCGACGAACACCGGGGAGCTGTTTTTT
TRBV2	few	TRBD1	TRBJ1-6	CASTVGQGNSPLHF	TGTGCCAGCACGGTGGGACAGGGCAATTCACCCCTCCACTTT
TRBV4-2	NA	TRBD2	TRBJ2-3	CASSQDGAGVFADTQYF	TGTGCCAGCAGCCAAGACGGAGCGGGGGTCTTTGCGGATACGCAGTATTTT
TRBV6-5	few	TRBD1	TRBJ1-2	CASRKYGQGNYGYTF	TGTGCCAGCAGGAAGTACGGACAGGGGAACTATGGCTACACCTTC
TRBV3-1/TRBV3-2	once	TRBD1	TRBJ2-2	CASSQSGTGNTGELFF	TGTGCCAGCAGCCAATCCGGGACAGGGAACACCGGGGAGCTGTTTTTT
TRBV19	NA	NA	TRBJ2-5	CAIGTSRETQYF	TGTGCCATAGGGACTTCACGGGAGACCCAGTACTTC
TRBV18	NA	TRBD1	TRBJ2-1	CASSLGTASYNEQFF	TGTGCCAGCTCACTGGGGACAGCTTCCTACAATGAGCAGTTCTTC
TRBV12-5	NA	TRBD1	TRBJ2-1	CASGLPAAGGAVSNEQFF	TGTGCTAGTGGTTTGCCCGCAGCAGGGGGCGCGGTATCCAATGAGCAGTTCTTC
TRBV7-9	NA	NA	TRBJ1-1	CASSRWGGNTEAFF	TGTGCCAGCAGCCGTTGGGGGGGGAACACTGAAGCTTTCTTT
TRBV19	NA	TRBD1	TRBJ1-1	CASSPGDRDTEAFF	TGTGCCAGTAGTCCAGGAGACAGGGACACTGAAGCTTTCTTT
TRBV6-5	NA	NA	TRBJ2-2	CASSYRENTGELFF	TGTGCCAGCAGCTACAGGGAGAACACCGGGGAGCTGTTTTTT
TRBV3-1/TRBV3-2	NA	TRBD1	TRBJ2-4	CASSVDRGKNIQYF	TGTGCCAGCAGCGTGGACAGGGGGAAAAACATTCAGTACTTC
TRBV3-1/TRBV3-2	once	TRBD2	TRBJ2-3	CASSQGPSSGSTDTQYF	TGTGCCAGCAGCCAAGGGCCGTCTAGCGGGAGCACAGATACGCAGTATTTT
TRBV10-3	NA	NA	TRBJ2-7	CAISEISTGEQYF	TGTGCCATCAGTGAGATTAGCACGGGGGAGCAGTACTTC
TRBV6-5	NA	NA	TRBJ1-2	CASSYLGGAGGYTF	TGTGCCAGCAGTTACTTGGGAGGGGCGGGAGGCTACACCTTC
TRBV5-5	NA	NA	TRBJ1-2	CASSLVSTGGYTF	TGTGCCAGCAGCTTGGTCTCGACCGGTGGCTACACCTTC
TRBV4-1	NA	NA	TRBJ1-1	CASSQRQITTPPEAFF	TGCGCCAGCAGTCAACGACAGATAACAACCCCCCCTGAAGCTTTCTTT
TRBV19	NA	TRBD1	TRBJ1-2	CASSLGGARNYGYTF	TGTGCCAGTAGTCTAGGGGGCGCCCGTAACTATGGCTACACCTTC
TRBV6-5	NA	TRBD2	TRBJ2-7	CASSQSGGAYEQYF	TGTGCCAGCAGCCAGAGCGGGGGGGCCTACGAGCAGTACTTC
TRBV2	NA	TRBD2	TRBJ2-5	CASSRAGGPMETQYF	TGTGCCAGCAGTAGGGCGGGAGGGCCTATGGAGACCCAGTACTTC
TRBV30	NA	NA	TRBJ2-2	CAWSGQWAGELFF	TGTGCCTGGAGTGGACAGTGGGCCGGGGAGCTGTTTTTT
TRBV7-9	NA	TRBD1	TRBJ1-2	CASSGSRDRISYGYTF	TGTGCCAGCAGCGGCAGCCGGGACAGGATTTCCTATGGCTACACCTTC
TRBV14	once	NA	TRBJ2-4	CASSQAMGRAKNIQYF	TGTGCCAGCAGCCAAGCCATGGGACGAGCCAAAAACATTCAGTACTTC
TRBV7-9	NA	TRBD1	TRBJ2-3	CASSLAGTGTDTQYF	TGTGCCAGCAGCTTAGCCGGGACAGGAACAGATACGCAGTATTTT
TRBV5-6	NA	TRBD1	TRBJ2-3	CASSPGQGRADTQYF	TGTGCCAGCAGCCCTGGACAGGGAAGGGCAGATACGCAGTATTTT
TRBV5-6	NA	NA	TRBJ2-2	CASSRGAGNTGELFF	TGTGCCAGCAGCCGGGGGGCAGGGAACACCGGGGAGCTGTTTTTT
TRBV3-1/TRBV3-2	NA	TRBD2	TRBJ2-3	CASSQRGLAGTDTQYF	TGTGCCAGCAGCCAAAGAGGACTAGCGGGCACAGATACGCAGTATTTT
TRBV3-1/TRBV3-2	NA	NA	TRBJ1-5	CASSQSGRVGQPQHF	TGTGCCAGCAGCCAATCAGGGAGGGTTGGTCAGCCCCAGCATTTT